This T cell receptor beta chain was sequenced in a study of identical twins. Findings and limits, study-wide: Insertions were fewer in abundant cord blood beta clonotypes, whereas memory repertoires showed none of this pattern.

TCRdb reanalysed the 5' RACE reads using MiXCR and keeps one entry per CDR3 protein. The sample holds around 160,000 distinct CDR3 sequences, under 4.5% seen once. A few counts support this clonotype. Its antigen is not identified. This CDR3 is 14 amino acids long. Trimming at V came to 4 bases and at J to 6 bases, leaving 6 bases not matched to a gene. Looked up from germline, CDR1 is KGHDR and CDR2 is SFDVKD. The receptor's source is a man aged 18 to 35 in good health. The chain has TRBV24-1 and TRBJ2-7; 9 bases match TRBD1. The sequenced sample was memory T cells sorted from blood. CDR3 nucleotide sequence: TGTGCCACCAGTGACCGGGACAGGGTGGTCGAGCAGTACGTC. Protein: CATSDRDRVVEQYV.